Reported below is one T cell receptor beta chain. The antigen is unknown. The CDR3 consists of 13 residues. Looked up from germline, CDR1 is LNHNV and CDR2 is YYDKDF (reference sequence). V dropped 1 base and J dropped 8 bases, with 11 bases sitting between them. This record comes from a study of T cell repertoires in cytomegalovirus infection. Across the whole study: In public TCR beta signatures, there were indications of both CMV infection and matching HLA type. Study-wide points: HLA-C-restricted, CMV-specific TCR beta clonotypes were dominant ex vivo. The cumulative frequency of public TCR beta families identified carriers of CMV plus the relevant HLA.

TCRdb analysed the reads with MiXCR anew, one entry per CDR3 protein. The sample contains about 530,000 distinct CDR3 sequences, more than 20% of which appear only once. Sequenced: PBMCs. The sequence was obtained from a human donor in good health (CMV status not recorded). Some clones in this sample may be carry-over from other donors' samples. The chain carries TRBV15 and TRBJ1-2, with D perhaps matching TRBD1 (5 bases). CDR3 residues: CATSRVLGDGYTF. In DNA, the CDR3 is TGTGCCACCAGCAGAGTGTTAGGGGACGGCTACACCTTC.